The present TCR beta chain was sequenced within a study of cytomegalovirus exposure and HLA in healthy donors. Study results and caveats: There were 150 to 200 TCR beta chains listed as cytomegalovirus-associated. In a later analysis, the majority of CMV-associated beta chains seemingly showed HLA restriction. Presence/absence analyses assumed roughly uniform sequencing depth across donors.

The V end lost 2 bases, the J end lost 0 bases, and 10 bases lay between the germline ends. CDR1 KGHSH and CDR2 LQKENI come from the germline V gene. The CDR3 is 15 amino acids. On this clone: As yet, its antigen is unknown.

In the PCR, 60 Vbeta and 13 Jbeta primers were used. Method: immunoSEQ multiplex PCR; TCRdb's copy keeps in-frame clones and lacks some. The table has roughly 200,000 clones, roughly three quarters seen once. This TCR was recovered from a man aged 50 or older in good health and CMV-seronegative. The sequenced sample consisted of PBMCs. The V gene is TRBV18, the J gene TRBJ1-1; D is unclear. The CDR3 reads CASSPWETMNTEAFF. The DNA for the CDR3 is TGTGCCAGCTCACCATGGGAGACCATGAACACTGAAGCTTTCTTT. The full variable domain, its missing parts supplied by reference TRBV18 and TRBJ1-1, is NAGVMQNPRHLVRRRGQEARLRCSPMKGHSHVYWYRQLPEEGLKFMVYLQKENIIDESGMPKERFSAEFPKEGPSILRIQQVVRGDSAAYFCASSPWETMNTEAFFGQGTRLTVV.